The 14 T cell receptor beta chains reported below all come from one sample, sequenced in a study of blood T cell repertoires in COVID-19. Data came from immunoSEQ multiplex PCR; TCRdb stores just in-frame clones and leaves some out. The sample shows 320,000 or so clones, about 90% of them seen only once. The sample comprised PBMCs or T cells enriched from blood (not recorded which). Receptor source: a woman aged 25-40 years who had recovered from COVID-19.

The V and J genes are TRBV29-1 and TRBJ2-5, with 9 bases aligning to TRBD2. This CDR3 spans 12 amino acids. Unmatched junction bases numbered 5, after V lost 4 bases and J lost 8 bases. Germline-derived CDR1 and CDR2 are SQVTM and ANQGSEA. In DNA, the CDR3 is TGCAGCGTTGGTGGGACTAGCTATACCCAGTACTTC. Protein product: CSVGGTSYTQYF.

The chain combines TRBV30 with TRBJ1-4; 7 positions agree with TRBD1. With V trimmed by 8 bases and J by 9 bases, 6 bases remained unmatched. The CDR3 is made up of 11 amino acids. Looked up from germline, CDR1 is GTSNPN and CDR2 is SVGIG (reference sequence). CDR3 in DNA: TGTGCCGGGTACAGGGGTAAAAAACTGTTTTTT. Encoded protein: CAGYRGKKLFF.

In this sample, this clone turned up a few times. This sequence joins TRBV27 and TRBJ1-2, with D maybe TRBD1 (6 bases). The CDR3 is 12 amino acids. Germline V gives CDR1 MNHEY, CDR2 SMNVEV (reference sequence). Trimming shortened V by 4 bases and J by 8 bases, and 11 bases separated the two germline ends. CDR3 region: CASSSHRDGYTF. In DNA form, the CDR3 reads TGTGCCAGCAGTTCTCACAGGGACGGCTACACCTTC.

The V gene is TRBV7-2, the J gene TRBJ2-7, with 10 bases fitting TRBD2. V trimming: 1 base; J trimming: 2 bases; junction bases outside the gene matches: 11. This CDR3 is 18 amino acids long. The V gene's germline CDR1 is SGHTA and CDR2 FQGNSA. The CDR3 reads CASSLDSTSGVQTYEQYF. The CDR3 coding sequence is TGTGCCAGCAGCTTAGACTCCACTAGCGGGGTTCAGACCTACGAGCAGTACTTC.

V is TRBV28 and J is TRBJ2-7; possibly TRBD1 for D (5 bases). Deletions cut 6 bases from V and 1 base from J, with 13 bases between. The CDR3 consists of 14 residues. The germline V gene encodes CDR1 MDHEN and CDR2 SYDVKM. The CDR3 is CASRFSDSSYEQYF. CDR3 DNA sequence: TGTGCCAGCAGGTTTTCCGACAGTTCCTACGAGCAGTACTTC.

This rearrangement joins TRBV28 to TRBJ2-3; D not resolved. Germline loops: CDR1 MDHEN, CDR2 SYDVKM. The V gene lost 3 bases and the J gene lost 2 bases, with 18 bases spanning the gap. This CDR3 spans 17 amino acids. The CDR3 loop reads CASSFLTAALYTDTQYF. CDR3 bases: TGTGCCAGCAGTTTCTTAACGGCGGCCCTTTACACAGATACGCAGTATTTT.

As for this clone: Relative to the germline gene, one junction end is altered; a read error may explain this. The chain joins TRBV2 to TRBJ2-5; 10 positions match TRBD1. The CDR3 covers 18 residues. The germline gives CDR1 SNHLY, CDR2 FYNNEI. DNA for the CDR3: TGTGCCAGCCGTGAGCCCGGGACAGGGGTCGGGAGGCAAGAGACCCAGTACTTC. Its translation is CASREPGTGVGRQETQYF.

This clone was detected only a few times. The chain carries TRBV3-1 (or the pseudogene TRBV3-2) and TRBJ1-3; D remains unclear. The V gene's germline CDR1 is LGHDT and CDR2 YNNKEL (reference sequence). The V end was cut by 0 bases, the J end by 5 bases, with 8 bases between. The CDR3 loop spans 14 amino acids. This CDR3 reads CASSQDGGRNTIYF. CDR3 DNA: TGTGCCAGCAGCCAAGATGGTGGGCGAAACACCATATATTTT.

This clone has a single count. The CDR3 reads CASSPHGGQRYNSPLHF. As DNA, the CDR3 is TGTGCCAGCAGTCCCCACGGGGGACAGAGGTATAATTCACCCCTCCACTTT. The genes are TRBV27 and TRBJ1-6; TRBD1 matches at 7 bases. The CDR3 sequence is 17 residues long. With V trimmed by 5 bases and J by 4 bases, 11 bases remained unmatched. The germline V gene has CDR1 MNHEY and CDR2 SMNVEV (reference sequence).

The chain links TRBV18 to TRBJ2-7; D may be TRBD2 (5 bases). CDR3 length: 15 amino acids. V lost 0 bases and J 0 bases, leaving 9 bases between the germline ends. Germline CDR1 KGHSH, CDR2 LQKENI. Written as DNA, the CDR3 is TGTGCCAGCTCACCACCAGTAGGGAGCTCCTACGAGCAGTACTTC. This gives the protein CASSPPVGSSYEQYF.

The rearrangement uses TRBV7-2 and TRBJ1-3, with 10 positions matching TRBD1. The CDR3 runs 15 residues. Trimming at V came to 5 bases and at J to 2 bases, leaving 3 bases not matched to a gene. CDR1 is SGHTA and CDR2 is FQGNSA in the germline V gene. CDR3 sequence (DNA): TGTGCCAGCAGCACCGGGACAGGGGCTGGAAACACCATATATTTT. Encoded protein: CASSTGTGAGNTIYF.

V gene TRBV7-2 combines with J gene TRBJ2-7; a weak D match, TRBD2 (6 bases). This CDR3 comprises 16 residues. Trimming pared 0 bases from V and 0 bases from J, leaving 12 bases between. CDR1 SGHTA and CDR2 FQGNSA come from the germline V gene. The DNA for the CDR3 is TGTGCCAGCAGCTTAGCTGGAGGGGCCCTCTCCTACGAGCAGTACTTC. Its translation: CASSLAGGALSYEQYF.

This chain uses TRBV7-8 with TRBJ1-2; weak D call: TRBD1 (5 bases). V lost 1 base, J lost 4 bases, and 22 bases lay in between. CDR1 and CDR2 (germline): SGHVS, FQNEAQ. The CDR3 totals 18 residues. CDR3 bases: TGTGCCAGCAGCTTAGGCGTAGACAGCGTGATCGGGTTCTATGGCTACACCTTC. This gives the protein CASSLGVDSVIGFYGYTF.

V usage is TRBV11-2 and J usage is TRBJ1-1, with TRBD1 identical over 8 bases. J gave up 3 bases and V 2 bases, and 11 bases lay outside the gene matches. CDR1 is SGHAT and CDR2 is FQNNGV in the germline V gene. There are 17 residues in the CDR3. CDR3 in DNA: TGTGCCAGCAGCTTAAACCTCGGGGGCAGGGGGCACACTGAAGCTTTCTTT. It yields the protein CASSLNLGGRGHTEAFF.